A selection of T cell receptor beta chains follows, all from one sample in a study of PD-L1 blockade in urothelial cancer. Some clones are missing from TCRdb's copy, which holds only in-frame ones; the method was immunoSEQ multiplex PCR. The top ten hold about 4.2% of the sample, which has 45,000 or so clones, roughly 88% seen once. Sample: PBMCs, taken around atezolizumab (anti-PD-L1) treatment. The receptors stem from an elderly man with urothelial cancer. Both conserved end residues are part of each CDR3. D genes are given only for firm matches. Clone size, where shown, is once, few, many, or a class for clones that have expanded.

>TRBV4-1|TRBD1|TRBJ2-2|few
TGCGCCAGCAGCCAAGAGAACAGGGGTATCGGGGAGCTGTTTTTT
CASSQENRGIGELFF
>TRBV5-6|TRBD2|TRBJ2-1|once
TGTGCCAGCAGCTTGAGTCGTAGAAGACTAGCGGTTACCAATGAGCAGTTCTTC
CASSLSRRRLAVTNEQFF
>TRBV7-8|NA|TRBJ2-5|NA
TGTGCCAGCAGCTTAGATAGGGGGTGGGAGACCCAGTACTTC
CASSLDRGWETQYF
>TRBV5-4|NA|TRBJ2-7|NA
TGTGCCAGCAGCTTGGCAGGGAACTACGAGCAGTACTTC
CASSLAGNYEQYF
>TRBV5-4|NA|TRBJ2-2|NA
TGTGCCAGCAGCTTGGGGCTAGCATCTTCCCCCGGGGAGCTGTTTTTT
CASSLGLASSPGELFF
>TRBV5-5|NA|TRBJ2-3|NA
TGTGCCAGCTGGCCGGCGGGATACGCAGATACGCAGTATTTT
CASWPAGYADTQYF
>TRBV6-5|NA|TRBJ1-4|NA
TGTGCCAGCAGTTACTCGCAGGGGACTAATGAAAAACTGTTTTTT
CASSYSQGTNEKLFF
>TRBV7-9|NA|TRBJ2-5|few
TGTGCCAGCAGCCAGACGGGGAATCTAGAGACCCAGTACTTC
CASSQTGNLETQYF
>TRBV4-2|TRBD1|TRBJ2-7|NA
TGTGCCAGCAGCCAAGATACAGGGGGCTACGAGCAGTACTTC
CASSQDTGGYEQYF
>TRBV30|NA|TRBJ1-2|NA
TGTGCCTGGAGTAAGGACAACGTCTATGGCTACACCTTC
CAWSKDNVYGYTF
>TRBV5-1|NA|TRBJ2-5|NA
TGCGCCAGCAGCTTGGCCGAAATGTACAGGGCTGATCTAGGGACCCAGTACTTC
CASSLAEMYRADLGTQYF
>TRBV19|NA|TRBJ2-1|NA
TGTGCCAGTCGCTCTTACATATACAATGAGCAGTTCTTC
CASRSYIYNEQFF
>TRBV5-1|NA|TRBJ2-2|NA
TGCGCCAGCAGCTTGGGGCAGGGGAATGGGGAGCTGTTTTTT
CASSLGQGNGELFF
>TRBV5-1|NA|TRBJ2-7|NA
TGCGCCAGCAGCTTGTCGCAGGGAGGAAACGGCGAGCAGTACTTC
CASSLSQGGNGEQYF
>TRBV7-8|TRBD1|TRBJ2-5|NA
TGTGCCAGCAGCCCCGACAGGGGGGAGACCCAGTACTTC
CASSPDRGETQYF
>TRBV28|NA|TRBJ2-7|NA
TGTGCCAGCAGGGAGAGCCCCTACGAGCAGTACTTC
CASRESPYEQYF
>TRBV19|NA|TRBJ2-7|NA
TGTGCCAGTAGTGACCGACCGGGGTCGGACGAGCAGTACTTC
CASSDRPGSDEQYF
>TRBV27|NA|TRBJ1-1|NA
TGTGCCAGCAGTTTAGGTACGGGGACTGAAGCTTTCTTT
CASSLGTGTEAFF
>TRBV21-1|NA|TRBJ1-1|once
TGTGCCAGCAGCAGCCTGACAGGGGGCTGTACCGGTGAAGCTTTCTTT
CASSSLTGGCTGEAFF
>TRBV11-2|TRBD2|TRBJ2-5|NA
TGTGCCAGCAACCACCTCCGGGAGGGCGGAGAGACCCAGTACTTC
CASNHLREGGETQYF
>TRBV6-6|TRBD1|TRBJ2-2|NA
TGTGCCAGCACCCTTACAGGGGGGATCACCGGGGAGCTGTTTTTT
CASTLTGGITGELFF
>TRBV11-3|TRBD1|TRBJ2-1|once
TGTGCCAGCAGCTTAGTAGTCGGTGCAGCACAGGGGGGATACAATGAGCAGTTCTTC
CASSLVVGAAQGGYNEQFF
>TRBV6-6|NA|TRBJ1-4|NA
TGTGCCAGCAGTTACTCGGCAGGCGTTAATGAAAAACTGTTTTTT
CASSYSAGVNEKLFF
>TRBV11-3|TRBD2|TRBJ2-7|NA
TGTGCCAGCAGCTTAGAGGCTAGCGGGTCTCGCCTACCCTACGAGCAGTACTTC
CASSLEASGSRLPYEQYF
>TRBV6-5|TRBD1|TRBJ2-7|NA
TGTGCCAGCAGGAGCCCGACAGGGGGCGTGGGCGAGCAGTACTTC
CASRSPTGGVGEQYF
>TRBV2|NA|TRBJ2-3|NA
TGTGCCAGCAAGACTGGAAGCACAGATACGCAGTATTTT
CASKTGSTDTQYF
>TRBV2|TRBD1|TRBJ2-5|NA
TGTGCCAGCAGTGAAGAGGGCAGGGGGCTTGGTGAGACCCAGTACTTC
CASSEEGRGLGETQYF
>TRBV5-1|NA|TRBJ1-4|NA
TGCGCCAGCAGCGAAGGCGGATATAATGAAAAACTGTTTTTT
CASSEGGYNEKLFF
>TRBV28|TRBD1|TRBJ1-5|NA
TGTGCCAGCAGTTCCCCGGGACAGGGGTACGGTCAGCCCCAGCATTTT
CASSSPGQGYGQPQHF
>TRBV10-3|TRBD1|TRBJ1-1|NA
TGTGCCATCAGTGAGGAGGGGGCTGTTTACACTGAAGCTTTCTTT
CAISEEGAVYTEAFF
>TRBV30|TRBD1|TRBJ1-5|NA
TGTGCCTGGAGCCGAGGACAGGGTGGGAATCAGCCCCAGCATTTT
CAWSRGQGGNQPQHF
>TRBV2|TRBD1|TRBJ1-2|NA
TGTGCCAGCAGCCCGTTCCTTCCGACAGGGGGTAACTATGGCTACACCTTC
CASSPFLPTGGNYGYTF
>TRBV30|TRBD1|TRBJ2-2|NA
TGTGCCTGCCAACAGGGGGCGTACACCGGGGAGCTGTTTTTT
CACQQGAYTGELFF
>TRBV28|TRBD1|TRBJ2-1|few
TGTGCCAGCAGTTTCTGGGACAGGGGTTCGTTCTTC
CASSFWDRGSFF
>TRBV19|NA|TRBJ1-1|NA
TGTGCCAGTAGTTTCCGCACTGAAGCTTTCTTT
CASSFRTEAFF
>TRBV10-2|NA|TRBJ1-1|NA
TGCGCCAGCAGTGAGACCACGACGGGGGGGACTGAAGCTTTCTTT
CASSETTTGGTEAFF
>TRBV5-1|TRBD2|TRBJ2-1|few
TGCGCCAGCAGCTTACCGGGAGGCAGCTACAATGAGCAGTTCTTC
CASSLPGGSYNEQFF
>TRBV19|NA|TRBJ2-7|NA
TGTGCCAGTAGCCAAACCCCGACAGGATTCTCCTACGAGCAGTACTTC
CASSQTPTGFSYEQYF
>TRBV7-2|NA|TRBJ2-5|NA
TGTGCCAGCAGCTTAGTGGGTCGAGGGATAGAGACCCAGTACTTC
CASSLVGRGIETQYF
>TRBV5-1|NA|TRBJ2-2|NA
TGCGCCAGCAGCTTGAACAGTGCCACCGGGGAGCTGTTTTTT
CASSLNSATGELFF
>TRBV27|NA|TRBJ2-2|NA
TGTGCCAGCAGGCTAGGTGTCTTAACCGGGGAGCTGTTTTTT
CASRLGVLTGELFF
>TRBV2|NA|TRBJ2-4|NA
TGTGCCAGCAGTGACCTCTCAGGGGGGCAACATCAGTACTTC
CASSDLSGGQHQYF
>TRBV5-1|NA|TRBJ1-1|NA
TGCGCCAGCAGCATAGGGGGGGGCACTGAAGCTTTCTTT
CASSIGGGTEAFF
>TRBV18|TRBD1|TRBJ2-3|NA
TGTGCCAGCTCACGACAGGGGTCAGATACGCAGTATTTT
CASSRQGSDTQYF
>TRBV7-2|NA|TRBJ2-7|NA
TGTGCCAGCAGCTTAGATGCGTCAGGGTATGACGAGCAGTACTTC
CASSLDASGYDEQYF
>TRBV18|NA|TRBJ2-1|NA
TGTGCCAGCTCACTACAACAGGGTGTCTACAATGAGCAGTTCTTC
CASSLQQGVYNEQFF
>TRBV4-3|NA|TRBJ1-5|NA
TGCGCCAGCAGCCAAGATTGGGCAGGGGTTGGGCAAATGGGTCAGCCCCAGCATTTT
CASSQDWAGVGQMGQPQHF
>TRBV5-1|NA|TRBJ1-4|NA
TGCGCCAGCAGCTTGGAGCCGAGAAGAAATGAAAAACTGTTTTTT
CASSLEPRRNEKLFF
>TRBV28|TRBD2|TRBJ2-3|NA
TGTGCCAGCAGTCCGCAGGGACTAGCGGGCCACACAGATACGCAGTATTTT
CASSPQGLAGHTDTQYF
>TRBV19|TRBD1|TRBJ2-2|NA
TGTGCCAGTCTTCCGGGACAGGGGATCCCAACGAACACCGGGGAGCTGTTTTTT
CASLPGQGIPTNTGELFF
>TRBV19|TRBD2|TRBJ2-3|NA
TGTGCCAGTAACCCCAGCTTAGCGGGAATGGGTTCAGATACGCAGTATTTT
CASNPSLAGMGSDTQYF
>TRBV5-1|TRBD2|TRBJ2-5|NA
TGCGCCAGCAGCTTGGGGGGTAGCGGGCGTCAAGAGACCCAGTACTTC
CASSLGGSGRQETQYF
>TRBV5-4|NA|TRBJ2-1|once
TGTGCCAGCAGCCGCTCCGGGGGAACCTACAATGAGCAGTTCTTC
CASSRSGGTYNEQFF
>TRBV6-5|TRBD2|TRBJ2-1|NA
TGTGCCAGCAGCCTTGGACTAGCGGGTGGGATATTCTTC
CASSLGLAGGIFF
>TRBV5-6|NA|TRBJ1-2|NA
TGTGCCAGCAGCCTGGGCCAGAAGAACGGCTACACCTTC
CASSLGQKNGYTF
>TRBV19|NA|TRBJ1-2|NA
TGTGCCAGTAGTATAAATTGGGGAGCTAACTATGGCTACACCTTC
CASSINWGANYGYTF